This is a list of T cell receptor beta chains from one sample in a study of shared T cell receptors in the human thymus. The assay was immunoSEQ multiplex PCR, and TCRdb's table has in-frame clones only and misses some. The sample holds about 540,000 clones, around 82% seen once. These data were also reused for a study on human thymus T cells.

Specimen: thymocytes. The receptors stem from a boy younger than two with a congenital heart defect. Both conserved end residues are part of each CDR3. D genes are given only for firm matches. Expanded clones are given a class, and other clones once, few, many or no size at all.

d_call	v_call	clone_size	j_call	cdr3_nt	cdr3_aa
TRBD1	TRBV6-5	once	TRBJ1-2	TGTGCCAGCAGTTGCCACCGAACAGGGGACTATGGCTACACCTTC	CASSCHRTGDYGYTF
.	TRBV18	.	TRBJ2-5	TGTGCCAGCTCACCTTGGAAAGGGGCAGGAGAGACCCAGTACTTC	CASSPWKGAGETQYF
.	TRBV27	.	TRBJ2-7	TGTGCCAGCAGTTACGCAGGAGGGCTCTACGAGCAGTACTTC	CASSYAGGLYEQYF
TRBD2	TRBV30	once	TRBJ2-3	TGTGCCTGGAGTGTACTAGCGGGAGCCACAGATACGCAGTATTTT	CAWSVLAGATDTQYF
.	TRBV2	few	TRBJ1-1	TGTGCCAGCAGTGGTCAGGGTGGGAACACTGAAGCTTTCTTT	CASSGQGGNTEAFF
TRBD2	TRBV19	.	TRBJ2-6	TGTGCCAGTAACCCGGGACTAGTCTCTGGGGCCAACGTCCTGACTTTC	CASNPGLVSGANVLTF
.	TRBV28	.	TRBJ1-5	TGTGCCAGCAGCGGACTGAGCAATCAGCCCCAGCATTTT	CASSGLSNQPQHF
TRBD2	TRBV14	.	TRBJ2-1	TGTGCCAGCAGACCCTGGACTAGCGGGAGGGCCTTCGATGAGCAGTTCTTC	CASRPWTSGRAFDEQFF
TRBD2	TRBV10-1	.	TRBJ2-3	TGCGCCAGCAGCGGTGGCGGGAGAGTCACAGATACGCAGTATTTT	CASSGGGRVTDTQYF
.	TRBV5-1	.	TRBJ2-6	TGCGCCAGCAGGCGAATCAGGGTGACTGGGGCCAACGTCCTGACTTTC	CASRRIRVTGANVLTF
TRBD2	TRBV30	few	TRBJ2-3	TGTGCCTGGAGTAGACTAGCGGGATGTACAGATACGCAGTATTTT	CAWSRLAGCTDTQYF
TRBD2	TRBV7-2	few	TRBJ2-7	TGTGCCAGCAGCTTAGAACTAGCGGTCTCCTACGAGCAGTACTTC	CASSLELAVSYEQYF
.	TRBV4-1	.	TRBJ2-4	TGCGCCAGCAGCCAAGAGGTCAGGCGCTCGGGGAACATTCAGTACTTC	CASSQEVRRSGNIQYF
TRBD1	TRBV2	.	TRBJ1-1	TGTGCCAGCAGGGGGAGACAGGGTAACACTGAAGCTTTCTTT	CASRGRQGNTEAFF
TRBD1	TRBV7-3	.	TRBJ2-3	TGTGCCAGCAGCCCACTCACGAACAGGGGGGACACAGATACGCAGTATTTT	CASSPLTNRGDTDTQYF
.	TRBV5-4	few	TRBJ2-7	TGTGCCAGCACCACGGACATAAGCTACGAGCAGTACTTC	CASTTDISYEQYF
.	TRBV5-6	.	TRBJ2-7	TGTGCCAGCAGCTTTCTCGGGGGTGGGACGGGAGAGCAGTACTTC	CASSFLGGGTGEQYF
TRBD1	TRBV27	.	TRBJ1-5	TGTGCCAGCAGTTGGGACAGGGAGGGTCAGCCCCAGCATTTT	CASSWDREGQPQHF
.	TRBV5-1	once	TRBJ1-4	TGCGCCAGCAGCTTGGGTCGTAAGGGAGGCGGTGAAAAACTGTTTTTT	CASSLGRKGGGEKLFF
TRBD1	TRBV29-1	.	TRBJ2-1	TGCAGCGTTGAAGTTCGCCGGGACAGCTACTCCTACAATGAGCAGTTCTTC	CSVEVRRDSYSYNEQFF
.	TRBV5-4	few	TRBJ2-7	TGTGCCAGCAGCCCGCGCGCGAATAGCAGATCCTACGAGCAGTACTTC	CASSPRANSRSYEQYF
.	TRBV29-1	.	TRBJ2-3	TGCAGCGTCCTGGGGGGAATGGGGGTTACAGATACGCAGTATTTT	CSVLGGMGVTDTQYF
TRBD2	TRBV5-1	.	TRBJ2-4	TGCGCCAGCAGCCCCAAGACTAGCGGGAAGGGTAACATTCAGTACTTC	CASSPKTSGKGNIQYF
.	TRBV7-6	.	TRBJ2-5	TGTGCCAGCAGCTTAAGTAGAGTCGACAGGTTTTCCCAAGAGACCCAGTACTTC	CASSLSRVDRFSQETQYF
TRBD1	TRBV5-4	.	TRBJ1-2	TGTGCCAGCAGCTTCCGCCTCACAGGGGACTATGGCTACACCTTC	CASSFRLTGDYGYTF
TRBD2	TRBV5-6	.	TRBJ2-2	TGTGCCAGCAGAACTAGCGGGACATCCCCCGGGGAGCTGTTTTTT	CASRTSGTSPGELFF
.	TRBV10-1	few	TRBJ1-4	TGCGCCAGCAATTGGAAGGGGCCAACTAATGAAAAACTGTTTTTT	CASNWKGPTNEKLFF
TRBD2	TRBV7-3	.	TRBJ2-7	TGTGCCAGCAGCTTAACGGGGAGGGCCTACGAGCAGTACTTC	CASSLTGRAYEQYF
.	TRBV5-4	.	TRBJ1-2	TGTGCCAGCAGCCGTTCAGGGGACTATGGCTACACCTTC	CASSRSGDYGYTF
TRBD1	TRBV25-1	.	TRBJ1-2	TGTGCCAGCAGTCTGCAGGACAGGGTCGACTATGGCTACACCTTC	CASSLQDRVDYGYTF
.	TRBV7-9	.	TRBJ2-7	TGTGCCAGCAGCTTCGACACCCACGAGCAGTACTTC	CASSFDTHEQYF
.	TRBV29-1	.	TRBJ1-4	TGCAGCGTTGAAGTGGACGGGAATAATGAAAAACTGTTTTTT	CSVEVDGNNEKLFF
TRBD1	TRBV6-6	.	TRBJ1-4	TGTGCCAGCAACAGGGGGGAGGAAGAAAAACTGTTTTTT	CASNRGEEEKLFF
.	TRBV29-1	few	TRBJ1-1	TGCAGCGGTACGAGCCCCTCGAACACTGAAGCTTTCTTT	CSGTSPSNTEAFF
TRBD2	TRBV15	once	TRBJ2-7	TGTGCCACCAGCAGAGATAGACGGGAGGGCCCCGAGCAGTACTTC	CATSRDRREGPEQYF
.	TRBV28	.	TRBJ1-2	TGTGCCAGCAGTTTAGGGCGAGGGTATGGCTACACCTTC	CASSLGRGYGYTF
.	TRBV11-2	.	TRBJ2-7	TGTGCCAGCAGCTTATTCTTGAGGGGGAGGGTTTACGAGCAGTACTTC	CASSLFLRGRVYEQYF